The T cell receptor (beta chain) described here comes from a study of T cell changes during pregnancy in multiple sclerosis. The table came from immunoSEQ multiplex PCR; TCRdb's copy has only in-frame clones and leaves some out. The profile shows tens of thousands of clones, about 93% of them singletons. Trimming cost V 5 bases and J 4 bases, with 7 bases left between them. The CDR3 has 12 amino acids. Germline CDR1 MNHEY, CDR2 SMNVEV (reference sequence). The chain has TRBV27 and TRBJ2-3; D not resolved. This specimen was CD4+ T cells from peripheral blood mononuclear cells, taken after pregnancy. This clonotype was obtained from a female donor with multiple sclerosis, enrolled in a pregnancy study. The CDR3 is CASSPFSDTQYF. In DNA form, the CDR3 reads TGTGCCAGCAGTCCGTTCTCAGATACGCAGTATTTT.